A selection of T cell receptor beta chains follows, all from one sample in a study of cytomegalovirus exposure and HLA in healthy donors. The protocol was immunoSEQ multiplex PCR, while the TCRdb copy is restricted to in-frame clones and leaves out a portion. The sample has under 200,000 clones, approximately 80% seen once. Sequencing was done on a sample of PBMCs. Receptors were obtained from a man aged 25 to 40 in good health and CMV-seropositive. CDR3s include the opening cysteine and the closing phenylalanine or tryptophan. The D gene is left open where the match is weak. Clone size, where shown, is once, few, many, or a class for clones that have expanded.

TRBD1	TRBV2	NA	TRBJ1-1	TGTGCCGACACGACAGGGGGGTTCACTGAAGCTTTCTTT	CADTTGGFTEAFF
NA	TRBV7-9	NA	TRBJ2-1	TGTGCCAGCAGCTCAGGGGATGGGGGATACAATGAGCAGTTCTTC	CASSSGDGGYNEQFF
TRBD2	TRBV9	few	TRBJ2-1	TGTGCCAGCAGCGTGGACGGGGGGGCCGATAATGAGCAGTTCTTC	CASSVDGGADNEQFF
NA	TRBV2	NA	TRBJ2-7	TGTGCCAGCAGTGGGTTTGGGGGGGCAGGTCCCTACGAGCAGTACTTC	CASSGFGGAGPYEQYF
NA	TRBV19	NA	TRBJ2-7	TGTGCCAGTAGTTCGAGACAGGACTCCTACGAGCAGTACTTC	CASSSRQDSYEQYF
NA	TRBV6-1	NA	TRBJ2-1	TGTGCCAGCAGTCCGGACGCGGGTGAGCAGTTCTTC	CASSPDAGEQFF
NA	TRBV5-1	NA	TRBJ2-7	TGCGCCAGCAGCTTGGGGCAGGGGCTCTACGAGCAGTACTTC	CASSLGQGLYEQYF
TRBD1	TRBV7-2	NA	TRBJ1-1	TGTGCCAGCAGCCTTAGGGGACAGATTGAAGCTTTCTTT	CASSLRGQIEAFF
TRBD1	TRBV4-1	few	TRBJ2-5	TGCGCCAGCAGCCCTCGGACAGGGGGCGGAGAGACCCAGTACTTC	CASSPRTGGGETQYF
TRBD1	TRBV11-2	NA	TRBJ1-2	TGTGCCAGCAGCTTAGATGGACAGGGGGCGAGTGGCTACACCTTC	CASSLDGQGASGYTF
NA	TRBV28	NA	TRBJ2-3	TGTGCCAGCAGGAGACCCGGGACAAGTGATACGCAGTATTTT	CASRRPGTSDTQYF
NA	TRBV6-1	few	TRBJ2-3	TGTGCCAGCAGGCCTCCAGGGGAAGATACGCAGTATTTT	CASRPPGEDTQYF
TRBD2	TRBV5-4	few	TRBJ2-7	TGTGCCTCCGGACTAGCGGGGGGGAGGCATTACGAGCAGTACTTC	CASGLAGGRHYEQYF
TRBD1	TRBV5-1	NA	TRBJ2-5	TGCGCCAGCAGCACGGGACAGGGGAGAGAGACCCAGTACTTC	CASSTGQGRETQYF
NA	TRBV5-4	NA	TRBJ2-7	TGTGCCAGCAGCTCAACAGGTTCCTCTAGTGAGCAGTACTTC	CASSSTGSSSEQYF
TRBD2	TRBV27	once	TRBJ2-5	TGTGCCAGCAGTTCAAGACTAGCCCAAGAGACCCAGTACTTC	CASSSRLAQETQYF
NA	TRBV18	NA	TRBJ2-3	TGTGCCAGCTCACCACGGGCCAGGGGCACAGATACGCAGTATTTT	CASSPRARGTDTQYF
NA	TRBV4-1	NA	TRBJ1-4	TGCGCCAGCAGCCCGCTCGGTCATTCAACTAATGAAAAACTGTTTTTT	CASSPLGHSTNEKLFF
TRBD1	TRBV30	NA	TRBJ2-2	TGTGCCTGGGCCGGGACAGGGTTGACCGGGGAGCTGTTTTTT	CAWAGTGLTGELFF
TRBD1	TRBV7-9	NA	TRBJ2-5	TGTGCCAGCAGCCCCAGGGGACGACAGGGCGGAGAGACCCAGTACTTC	CASSPRGRQGGETQYF
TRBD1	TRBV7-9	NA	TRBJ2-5	TGTGCCAGCAGCTTACTAGGACAGGGACAATGGGAGACCCAGTACTTC	CASSLLGQGQWETQYF
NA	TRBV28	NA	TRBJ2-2	TGTGCCAGCAGGATCGGGACAACGAACACCGGGGAGCTGTTTTTT	CASRIGTTNTGELFF
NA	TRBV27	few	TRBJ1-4	TGTGCCAGCAGTTCCCGTGGCGGTAATGAAAAACTGTTTTTT	CASSSRGGNEKLFF
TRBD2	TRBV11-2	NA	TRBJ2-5	TGTGCCAGCAGCCTGACTAGCGGGGGGGCAGAGACCCAGTACTTC	CASSLTSGGAETQYF
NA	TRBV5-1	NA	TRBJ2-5	TGCGCCAGCAGCTTTGGGTTGGGGCCTAGCCAAGAGACCCAGTACTTC	CASSFGLGPSQETQYF
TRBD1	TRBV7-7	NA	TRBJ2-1	TGTGCCAGCAGCCTTGACAGGGGGGACGGGAATGAGCAGTTCTTC	CASSLDRGDGNEQFF
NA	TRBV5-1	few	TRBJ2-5	TGCGCCAGCAGCCCTGCCCCGGGGGAGACCCAGTACTTC	CASSPAPGETQYF
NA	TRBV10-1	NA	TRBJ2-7	TGCGCCAGCAGTGAGTCGGAACAGCTATCCTACGAGCAGTACTTC	CASSESEQLSYEQYF
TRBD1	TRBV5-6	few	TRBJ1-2	TGTGCCAGCAGCCCCACCCCCGGGACAGCCCTCTATGGCTACACCTTC	CASSPTPGTALYGYTF
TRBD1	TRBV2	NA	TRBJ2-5	TGTGCCAGCAGTAATATACAGGGGACGGGAGAGACCCAGTACTTC	CASSNIQGTGETQYF
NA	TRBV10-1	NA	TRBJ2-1	TGCGCCAGCAGTGAGTCGGTGGTAGATGAGCAGTTCTTC	CASSESVVDEQFF
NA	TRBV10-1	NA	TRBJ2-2	TGCGCCAGCAGTGCACAGGACCCCGGGGAGCTGTTTTTT	CASSAQDPGELFF
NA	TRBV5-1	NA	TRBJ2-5	TGCGCCAGCAGCTTCCTCAGCGGGCACGCCCAGGAGACCCAGTACTTC	CASSFLSGHAQETQYF
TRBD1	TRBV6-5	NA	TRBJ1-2	TGTGCCAGCAGTACCGGACAGGGGGGCATTTATGGCTACACCTTC	CASSTGQGGIYGYTF
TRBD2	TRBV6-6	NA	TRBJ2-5	TGTGCCAGCACCGGACTAGCGGGGGGCGAGACCCAGTACTTC	CASTGLAGGETQYF
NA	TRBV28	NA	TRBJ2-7	TGTGCCAGCAGTTTGTATAAAGAGTACTACGAGCAGTACTTC	CASSLYKEYYEQYF
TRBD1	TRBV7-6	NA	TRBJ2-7	TGTGCCAGCAGTCGTCCGGGAGCCGGGACAGGGATGAACGAGCAGTACTTC	CASSRPGAGTGMNEQYF
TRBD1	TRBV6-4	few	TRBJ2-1	TGTGCCAGCAGTACCGGGACAGGGGAGGGGAATGAGCAGTTCTTC	CASSTGTGEGNEQFF
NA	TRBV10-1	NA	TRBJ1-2	TGCGCCAGCGGACAGACCTATGGCTACACCTTC	CASGQTYGYTF
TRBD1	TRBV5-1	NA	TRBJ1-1	TGCGCCAGCAGCTTGGCCTTGGCAGGGGGCCTGAACACTGAAGCTTTCTTT	CASSLALAGGLNTEAFF
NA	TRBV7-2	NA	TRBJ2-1	TGTGCCAGCAGCATCAACCCAGGGAACAATGAGCAGTTCTTC	CASSINPGNNEQFF
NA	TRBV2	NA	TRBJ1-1	TGTGCCAGCAGCCAGGAGGCGAACACTGAAGCTTTCTTT	CASSQEANTEAFF
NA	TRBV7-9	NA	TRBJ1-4	TGTTCCAGCAGCTCCGGGAGTGAAAAACTGTTTTTT	CSSSSGSEKLFF
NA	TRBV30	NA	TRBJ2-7	TGTGCCTGGACCGAAGCAACCAACTACGAGCAGTACTTC	CAWTEATNYEQYF
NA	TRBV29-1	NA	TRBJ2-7	TGCAGCGTTGATGGCCAGGGGTCCCACGAGCAGTACTTC	CSVDGQGSHEQYF
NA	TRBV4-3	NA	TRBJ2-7	TGCGCCAGCAGCCAAGAGAGGACTCTTTTCTACGAGCAGTACTTC	CASSQERTLFYEQYF
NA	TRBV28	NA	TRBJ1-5	TGTGCCAGCAGCCACATGAGGCAGCCCCAGCATTTT	CASSHMRQPQHF
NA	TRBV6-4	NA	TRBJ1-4	TGTGCCAGCAGGGTAGCAGGGGATGAAAAACTGTTTTTT	CASRVAGDEKLFF
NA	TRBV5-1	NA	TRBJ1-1	TGCGCCAGCAGGGGCTTTCTGAACACTGAAGCTTTCTTT	CASRGFLNTEAFF
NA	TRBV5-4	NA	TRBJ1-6	TGTGCCAGCAGCTTGGACCAGGGTATCTATTCACCCCTCCACTTT	CASSLDQGIYSPLHF
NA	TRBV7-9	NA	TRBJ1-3	TGTGCCAGCAGGGAGGCCCAGGAATCTGGAAACACCATATATTTT	CASREAQESGNTIYF
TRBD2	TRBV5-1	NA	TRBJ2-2	TGCGCCAGCAGCTCGAACCTAGCGGTGAACACCGGGGAGCTGTTTTTT	CASSSNLAVNTGELFF
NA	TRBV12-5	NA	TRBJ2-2	TGTGCTAGTGGTTTGTACTCGGGGAACACCGGGGAGCTGTTTTTT	CASGLYSGNTGELFF
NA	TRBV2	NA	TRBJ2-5	TGTGCCAGCAGTGAAACCGGCCAAGAGACCCAGTACTTC	CASSETGQETQYF
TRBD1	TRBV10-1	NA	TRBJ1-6	TGCGCCAGCAGTCCCGGGACAGTTTCACCCCTCCACTTT	CASSPGTVSPLHF
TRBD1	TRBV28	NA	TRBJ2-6	TGTGCCAGCAGTTTCGTCTACAGGGCCACTGGACAGGGGGTGCGCTCTGGGGCCAACGTCCTGACTTTC	CASSFVYRATGQGVRSGANVLTF
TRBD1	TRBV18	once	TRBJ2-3	TGTGCCAGCTCAACCCTCGGACAGGGGGCCACAGATACGCAGTATTTT	CASSTLGQGATDTQYF